The present T cell receptor beta chain was sequenced within a study of blood T cell repertoires in COVID-19. Study-wide background: COVID-19 samples, acute and convalescent, were from the United States, Italy and Spain. T cells, B-cell-depleted T cells, or PBMCs provided the cDNA or gDNA that served as material.

In the original processing: Estimates of nucleated cell counts were drawn from the amplification of reference gene primers. Data came from immunoSEQ multiplex PCR; TCRdb stores just in-frame clones and leaves some out. V and J calls and clone size are those listed in that table; D and trimming were worked out from the DNA. Among 200,000 to 300,000 clones listed, approximately 80% were seen once. Trimming at V came to 0 bases and at J to 5 bases, leaving 10 bases not matched to a gene. CDR3 length: 16 amino acids. Germline V gene lookup returns CDR1 SGHRS and CDR2 YFSETQ. What was sequenced was peripheral blood. This chain uses TRBV5-1 with TRBJ2-5, with 7 bases fitting TRBD1. This receptor was identified in a woman of 80 years or more with acute or convalescent COVID-19. CDR3 nucleotide sequence: TGCGCCAGCAGCTTGGGGAACAGGGGTGCGGTCGAGACCCAGTACTTC. It specifies CASSLGNRGAVETQYF.